The present TCR beta chain was sequenced within a study of CD8+ T cells in alopecia areata. Across the whole study: For 6 to 18 months, tofacitinib was taken, and 6 months off drug followed.

It was cDNA, reverse transcribed from extracted RNA, that served as the sequencing template. Clones were sequenced by immunoSEQ multiplex PCR, and TCRdb holds only the in-frame ones, with some missing. The sample lists more than 130,000 clones, 80% to 90% occurring once. Treatment indicated: oral pan-JAK inhibitor, 5-10 mg twice daily. Peripheral blood and lesional scalp punch biopsies came from alopecia areata patients. Germline loops: CDR1 SQVTM, CDR2 ANQGSEA. The CDR3 is made up of 16 amino acids. Trimming left V 0 bases short and J 7 bases short, with 19 bases between. Comment on this clone: Its target is unknown.

Study conclusions and caveats: Both scalp clonality and the expanded CD8+ clones among the top 100 showed a significant decrease with tofacitinib. One nonresponder leaves baseline CD8+ expansion's link to response uncertain.

The chain carries TRBV29-1 and TRBJ2-1, with D perhaps TRBD1 (7 bases). The material sequenced was CD8+ T cells sorted from blood, taken at week 4, from a patient treated with tofacitinib. The origin of this receptor is a human donor with alopecia areata. As DNA, the CDR3 is TGCAGCGTTGAAGACGTCAGGGGGGCACCCTCTAATGAGCAGTTCTTC. Translation gives CSVEDVRGAPSNEQFF.